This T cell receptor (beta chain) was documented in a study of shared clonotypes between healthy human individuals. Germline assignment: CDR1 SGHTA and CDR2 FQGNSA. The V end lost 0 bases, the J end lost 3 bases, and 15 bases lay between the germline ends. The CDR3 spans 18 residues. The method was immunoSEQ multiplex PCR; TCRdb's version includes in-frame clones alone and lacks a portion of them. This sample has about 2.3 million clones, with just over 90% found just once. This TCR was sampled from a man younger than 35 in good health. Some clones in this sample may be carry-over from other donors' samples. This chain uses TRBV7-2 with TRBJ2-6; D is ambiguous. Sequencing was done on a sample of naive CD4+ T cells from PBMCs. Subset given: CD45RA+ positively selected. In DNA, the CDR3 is TGTGCCAGCAGCTTAGCTCCAGTACGGGTTGGTGGGGCCAACGTCCTGACTTTC. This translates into CASSLAPVRVGGANVLTF.